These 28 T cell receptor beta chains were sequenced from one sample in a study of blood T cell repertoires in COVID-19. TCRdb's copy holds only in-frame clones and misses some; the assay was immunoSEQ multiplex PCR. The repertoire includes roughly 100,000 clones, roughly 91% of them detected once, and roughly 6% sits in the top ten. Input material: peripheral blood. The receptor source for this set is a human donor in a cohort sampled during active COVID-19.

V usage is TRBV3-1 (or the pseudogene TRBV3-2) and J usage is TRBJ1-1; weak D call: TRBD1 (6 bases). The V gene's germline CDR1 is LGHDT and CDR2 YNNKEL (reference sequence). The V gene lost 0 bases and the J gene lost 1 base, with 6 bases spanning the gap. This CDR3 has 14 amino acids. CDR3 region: CASSQETGNTEAFF. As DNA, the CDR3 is TGTGCCAGCAGCCAAGAGACAGGGAACACTGAAGCTTTCTTT.

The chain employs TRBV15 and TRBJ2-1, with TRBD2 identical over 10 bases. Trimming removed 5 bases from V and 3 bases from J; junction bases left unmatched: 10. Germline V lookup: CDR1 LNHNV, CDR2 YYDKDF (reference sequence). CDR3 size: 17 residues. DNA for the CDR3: TGTGCCACCAGCTCCAGGACTAGCGGTGGCCGCTACAATGAGCAGTTCTTC. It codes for CATSSRTSGGRYNEQFF.

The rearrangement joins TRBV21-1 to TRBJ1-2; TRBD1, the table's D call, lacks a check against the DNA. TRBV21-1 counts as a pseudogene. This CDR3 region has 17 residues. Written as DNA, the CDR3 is TGTGCCAGCAGCAAAGTAGGGACCAGGGGGCGTTACTATGGCTACACCTTC. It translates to CASSKVGTRGRYYGYTF.

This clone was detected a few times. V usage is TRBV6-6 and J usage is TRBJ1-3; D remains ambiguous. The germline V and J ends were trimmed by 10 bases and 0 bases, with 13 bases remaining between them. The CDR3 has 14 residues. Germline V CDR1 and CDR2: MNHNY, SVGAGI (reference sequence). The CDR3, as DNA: TGTGCCACCACACCGCGGAGCTCTGGAAACACCATATATTTT. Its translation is CATTPRSSGNTIYF.

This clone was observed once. CDR3 bases: TGTGCCAGCAGTCCACCCGGGACAGGGGTTCAGCCCCAGCATTTT. It codes for CASSPPGTGVQPQHF. The chain has TRBV6-2 or TRBV6-3 and TRBJ1-5, with 10 bases matching TRBD1. Germline loops: CDR1 MNHEY, CDR2 SVGEGT. This CDR3 contains 15 residues. V trimming: 5 bases; J trimming: 6 bases; junction bases outside the gene matches: 7.

The CDR3 sequence: CASSFFGRENNEQFF. CDR3 coding DNA: TGTGCCAGCAGCTTCTTTGGACGGGAGAACAATGAGCAGTTCTTC. The chain uses TRBV5-6 and TRBJ2-1; possible D gene TRBD2, 6 bases. The V and J ends lost 2 bases and 5 bases respectively, with 14 bases between them. The germline V gene has CDR1 SGHDT and CDR2 YYEEEE. This CDR3 has 15 residues. The variable domain in full, completed from reference TRBV5-6 and TRBJ2-1, reads DAGVTQSPTHLIKTRGQQVTLRCSPKSGHDTVSWYQQALGQGPQFIFQYYEEEERQRGNFPDRFSGHQFPNYSSELNVNALLLGDSALYLCASSFFGRENNEQFFGPGTRLTVL.

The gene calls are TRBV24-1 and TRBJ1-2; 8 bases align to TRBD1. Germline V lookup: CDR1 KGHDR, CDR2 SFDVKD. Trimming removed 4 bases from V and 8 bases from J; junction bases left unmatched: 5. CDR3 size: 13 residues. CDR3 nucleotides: TGTGCCACCAGTGAGCGGGACAGGCGGGGCTACACCTTC. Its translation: CATSERDRRGYTF.

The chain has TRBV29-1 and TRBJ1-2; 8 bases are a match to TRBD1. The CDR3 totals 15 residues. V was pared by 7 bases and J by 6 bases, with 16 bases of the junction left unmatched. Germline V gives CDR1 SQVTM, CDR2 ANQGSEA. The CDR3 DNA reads TGCAGCGCTACGCAATTAGGACAGGGAACAAATGGCTACACCTTC. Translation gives CSATQLGQGTNGYTF. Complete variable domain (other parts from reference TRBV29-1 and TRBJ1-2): SAVISQKPSRDICQRGTSLTIQCQVDSQVTMMFWYRQQPGQSLTLIATANQGSEATYESGFVIDKFPISRPNLTFSTLTVSNMSPEDSSIYLCSATQLGQGTNGYTFGSGTRLTVV.

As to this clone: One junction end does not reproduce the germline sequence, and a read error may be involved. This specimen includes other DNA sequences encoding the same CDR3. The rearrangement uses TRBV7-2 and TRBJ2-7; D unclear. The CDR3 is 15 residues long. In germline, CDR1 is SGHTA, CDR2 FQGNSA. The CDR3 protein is CASSHSPTAQREQYF. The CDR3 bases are TGTGCTAGCAGCCACTCCCCGACGGCTCAGCGCGAGCAGTACTTC.

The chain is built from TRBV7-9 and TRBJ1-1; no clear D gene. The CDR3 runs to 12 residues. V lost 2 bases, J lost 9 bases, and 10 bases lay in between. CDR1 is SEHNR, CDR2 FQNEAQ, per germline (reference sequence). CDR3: CASSLLLKKAFF. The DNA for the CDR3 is TGTGCCAGCAGCTTATTACTGAAAAAAGCTTTCTTT.

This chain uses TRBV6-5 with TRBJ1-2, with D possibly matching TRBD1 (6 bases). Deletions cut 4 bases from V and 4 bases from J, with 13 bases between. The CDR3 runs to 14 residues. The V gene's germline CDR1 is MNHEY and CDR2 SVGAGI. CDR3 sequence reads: CASSFSDRFYGYTF. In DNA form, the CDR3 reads TGTGCCAGCAGTTTTTCGGACAGATTCTATGGCTACACCTTC.

The CDR3 coding sequence is TGTGCCAGCAGCTCGATGACAGGGAGCACAGATACGCAGTATTTT. Amino acids: CASSSMTGSTDTQYF. V is TRBV7-2 and J is TRBJ2-3; 7 bases agree with TRBD1. The length of the CDR3 is 15 residues. V shed 4 bases, J shed 0 bases, and the junction held 4 bases outside the gene matches. The V gene's germline CDR1 is SGHTA and CDR2 FQGNSA.

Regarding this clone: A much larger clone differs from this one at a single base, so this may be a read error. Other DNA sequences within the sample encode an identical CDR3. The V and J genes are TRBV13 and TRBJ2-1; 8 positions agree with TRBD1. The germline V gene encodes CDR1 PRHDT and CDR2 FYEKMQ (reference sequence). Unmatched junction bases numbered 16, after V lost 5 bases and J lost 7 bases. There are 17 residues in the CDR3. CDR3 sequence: CASSPPQGAGTYNEQFF. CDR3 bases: TGTGCCAGCAGCCCTCCGCAGGGGGCCGGAACTTATAATGAGCAGTTCTTC.

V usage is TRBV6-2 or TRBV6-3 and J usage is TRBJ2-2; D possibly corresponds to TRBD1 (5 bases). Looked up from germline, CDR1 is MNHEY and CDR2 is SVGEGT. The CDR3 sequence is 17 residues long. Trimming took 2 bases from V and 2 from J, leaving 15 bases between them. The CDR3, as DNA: TGTGCCAGCAGTTACGAATCCCCAGGACACAACACCGGGGAGCTGTTTTTT. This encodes CASSYESPGHNTGELFF.

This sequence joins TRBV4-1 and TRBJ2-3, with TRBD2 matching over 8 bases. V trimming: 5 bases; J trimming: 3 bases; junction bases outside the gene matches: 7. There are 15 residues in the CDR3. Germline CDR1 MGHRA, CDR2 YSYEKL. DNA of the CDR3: TGCGCCAGCAGCAGGACTTCGGGAGGGACAGATACGCAGTATTTT. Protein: CASSRTSGGTDTQYF.

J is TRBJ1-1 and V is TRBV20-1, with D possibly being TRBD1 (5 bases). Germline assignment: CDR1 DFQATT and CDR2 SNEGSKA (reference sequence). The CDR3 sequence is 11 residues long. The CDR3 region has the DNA TGCAGGGGGGGGAGGGACACTGAAGCTTTCTTT. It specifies CRGGRDTEAFF.

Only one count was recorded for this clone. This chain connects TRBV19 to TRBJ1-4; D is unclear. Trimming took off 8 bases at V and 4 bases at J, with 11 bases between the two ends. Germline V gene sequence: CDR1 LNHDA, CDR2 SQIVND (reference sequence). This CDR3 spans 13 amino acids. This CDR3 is CASRERNNEKLFF. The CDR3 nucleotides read TGTGCCAGTCGAGAGCGGAATAATGAAAAACTGTTTTTT.

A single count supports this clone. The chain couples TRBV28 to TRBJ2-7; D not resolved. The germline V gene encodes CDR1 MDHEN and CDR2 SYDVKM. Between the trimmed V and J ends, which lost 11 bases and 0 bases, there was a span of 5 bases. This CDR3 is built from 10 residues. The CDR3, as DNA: TGTGCCGCGAGCTCCTACGAGCAGTACTTC. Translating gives CAASSYEQYF. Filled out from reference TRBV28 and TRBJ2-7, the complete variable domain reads DVKVTQSSRYLVKRTGEKVFLECVQDMDHENMFWYRQDPGLGLRLIYFSYDVKMKEKGDIPEGYSVSREKKERFSLILESASTNQTSMYLCAASSYEQYFGPGTRLTVT.

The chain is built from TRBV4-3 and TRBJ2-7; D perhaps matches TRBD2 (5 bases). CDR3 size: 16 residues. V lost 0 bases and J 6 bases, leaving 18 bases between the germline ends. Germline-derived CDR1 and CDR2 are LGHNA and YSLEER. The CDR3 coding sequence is TGCGCCAGCAGCCAAGATTATGCCGGGGTGGCGGGCGAGCAGTACTTC. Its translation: CASSQDYAGVAGEQYF.

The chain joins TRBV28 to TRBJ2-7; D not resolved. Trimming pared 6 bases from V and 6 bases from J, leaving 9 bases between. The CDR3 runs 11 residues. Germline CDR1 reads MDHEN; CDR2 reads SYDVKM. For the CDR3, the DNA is TGTGCCAGCAGCTACGTGTTCGAGCAGTACTTC. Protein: CASSYVFEQYF.

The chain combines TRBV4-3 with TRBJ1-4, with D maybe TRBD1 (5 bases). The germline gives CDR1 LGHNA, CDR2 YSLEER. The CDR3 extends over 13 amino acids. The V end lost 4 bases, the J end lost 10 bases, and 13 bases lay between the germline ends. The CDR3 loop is CASSPGFGGKLFF. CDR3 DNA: TGCGCCAGCAGCCCCGGTTTCGGGGGAAAACTGTTTTTT.

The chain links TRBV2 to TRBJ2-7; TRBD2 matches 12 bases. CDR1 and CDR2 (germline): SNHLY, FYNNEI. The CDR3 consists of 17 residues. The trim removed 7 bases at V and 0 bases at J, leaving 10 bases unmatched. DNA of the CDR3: TGTGCCAGCACTGGACTAGCGGGAATTTCGAGCTCCTACGAGCAGTACTTC. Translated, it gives CASTGLAGISSSYEQYF.

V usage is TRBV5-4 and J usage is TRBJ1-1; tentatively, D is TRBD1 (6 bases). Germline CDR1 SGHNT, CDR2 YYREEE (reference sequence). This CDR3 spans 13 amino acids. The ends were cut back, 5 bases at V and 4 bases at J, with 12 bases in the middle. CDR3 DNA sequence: TGTGCCAGCAGTATGACAGGTAGCACTGAAGCTTTCTTT. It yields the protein CASSMTGSTEAFF.

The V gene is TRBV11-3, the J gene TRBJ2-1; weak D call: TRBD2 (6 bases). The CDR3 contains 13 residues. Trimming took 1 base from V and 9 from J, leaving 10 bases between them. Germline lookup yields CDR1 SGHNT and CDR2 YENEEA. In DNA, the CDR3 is TGTGCCAGCAGCTTAGGAGGGAGGAGTGAGCAGTTCTTC. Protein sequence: CASSLGGRSEQFF.

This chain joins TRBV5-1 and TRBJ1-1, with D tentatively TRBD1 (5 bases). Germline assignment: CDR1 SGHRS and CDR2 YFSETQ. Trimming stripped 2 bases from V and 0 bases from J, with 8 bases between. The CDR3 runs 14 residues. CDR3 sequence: CASSFRGMNTEAFF. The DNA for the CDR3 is TGCGCCAGCAGCTTCCGGGGGATGAACACTGAAGCTTTCTTT.

Here the CDR3 reads CASWTGQGDTQYF. Written as DNA, the CDR3 is TGTGCCAGCTGGACAGGGCAGGGAGATACGCAGTATTTT. V is TRBV12-3 or TRBV12-4 and J is TRBJ2-3; TRBD1 agrees at 8 bases. V shed 8 bases and J 5 bases; nucleotides not matched to a gene: 6. The CDR3 consists of 13 residues.

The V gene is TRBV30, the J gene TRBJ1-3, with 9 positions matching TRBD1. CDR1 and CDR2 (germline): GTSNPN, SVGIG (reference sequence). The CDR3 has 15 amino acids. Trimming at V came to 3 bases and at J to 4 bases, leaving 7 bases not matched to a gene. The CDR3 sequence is CAWSLAGTGGNTIYF. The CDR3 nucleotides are TGTGCCTGGAGCCTAGCCGGGACAGGGGGAAACACCATATATTTT.

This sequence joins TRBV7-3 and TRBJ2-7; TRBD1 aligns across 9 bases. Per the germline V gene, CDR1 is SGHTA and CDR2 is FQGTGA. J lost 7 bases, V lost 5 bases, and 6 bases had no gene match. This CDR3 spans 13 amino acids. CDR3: CASSIGTGQEQYF. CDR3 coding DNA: TGTGCCAGCAGCATTGGGACAGGGCAAGAGCAGTACTTC.